Below, 5 T cell receptor beta chains from the same sample are listed, as sequenced in a study of cytomegalovirus exposure and HLA in healthy donors. It was with 60 Vbeta and 13 Jbeta primers that the PCR ran. This table comes from immunoSEQ multiplex PCR, and its TCRdb copy is limited to in-frame clones, with some not included. This sample has approximately 150,000 clones, with roughly 85% found just once. Sequences were obtained from PBMCs. The origin of the receptors is a man aged 35 to 55 in good health and CMV-seropositive.

CDR3 bases: TGTGCCAGCAGTTTAAACTCTGAAAAACTGTTTTTT. Its protein product is CASSLNSEKLFF. The chain employs TRBV28 and TRBJ1-4; D unresolved. V lost 2 bases and J 7 bases, leaving 5 bases between the germline ends. CDR1 and CDR2 from the germline V gene are MDHEN and SYDVKM. The CDR3 sequence is 12 residues long.

The chain recombines TRBV5-1 with TRBJ1-1, with D possibly being TRBD1 (6 bases). The V and J ends lost 7 bases and 1 base respectively, with 20 bases between them. The CDR3 runs 16 residues. Germline V gives CDR1 SGHRS, CDR2 YFSETQ. The CDR3 DNA follows: TGCGCCAGCTCCTTTGGGGGGGCATCGGAGAACACTGAAGCTTTCTTT. Amino acids: CASSFGGASENTEAFF.

The rearrangement uses TRBV4-1 and TRBJ2-1; D is perhaps TRBD2 (6 bases). CDR3 size: 16 residues. The V gene's germline CDR1 is MGHRA and CDR2 YSYEKL. The V end lost 0 bases, the J end lost 0 bases, and 9 bases lay between the germline ends. For the CDR3, the DNA is TGCGCCAGCAGCCAAGAACCCGGGAGCTCCTACAATGAGCAGTTCTTC. As protein: CASSQEPGSSYNEQFF.

The chain links TRBV6-5 to TRBJ1-1, with 9 bases aligning to TRBD1. The CDR3 has 15 amino acids. Germline lookup yields CDR1 MNHEY and CDR2 SVGAGI. V gave up 6 bases and J gave up 3 bases; unmatched junction bases: 8. The CDR3 DNA reads TGTGCCAGCAGAAAATCGACAGGGGGTTACACTGAAGCTTTCTTT. It codes for CASRKSTGGYTEAFF.

V gene TRBV2 combines with J gene TRBJ2-7, with TRBD2 matching over 9 bases. The length of the CDR3 is 14 residues. Germline lookup yields CDR1 SNHLY and CDR2 FYNNEI. V was clipped by 6 bases and J by 5 bases; unmatched bases: 8. Here the CDR3 DNA reads TGTGCCAGCAGACCCCTAGCGGGAATCAACGAGCAGTACTTC. Protein product: CASRPLAGINEQYF.